This TCR beta chain was obtained from a study of T cell repertoires in cytomegalovirus infection (dated by TCRdb to about 2019). With respect to the entire study: Because public TCR beta signatures pointed to carriage of CMV infection together with the matching HLA type, the HLA type of each donor mattered for the analysis. Overall results and qualifications from the work: Carriers of CMV infection plus the relevant HLA type were discriminated by the cumulative frequency of public TCR beta family members in the study cohort and in an independent roughly 340-donor cohort. The ex vivo response was dominated by HLA-C-restricted CMV-specific TCR beta clonotypes, and the single most frequent clonotype in two of eight donors was supplied by these HLA-C-restricted clonotypes.

This clonotype turned up a few times. The antigen it binds to is not known. It has no much larger one-base neighbor in the sample; base qualities were not kept. Sequencing took place on an Illumina HiSeq 1500. TCRdb reprocessing: public reads trimmed at Q25 with fastp, clones called with MiXCR, in-frame beta chains kept. Each CDR3 protein gets just one entry, which takes the most common genes and DNA from the rows behind it. The sample table contains some 280,000 distinct CDR3 sequences; only one count was recorded for approximately 14% of them. 7.5% to 10% of the sample is taken by the ten largest. Trimming removed 8 bases from V and 6 bases from J, leaving 10 bases between the germline ends. CDR1 KGHDR and CDR2 SFDVKD are derived from the germline V gene. The CDR3 goes from the cysteine to the phenylalanine over 12 residues. Here the CDR3 DNA is all that survives: 36 bases in frame from base 1.

Input material: PBMCs. The clonotype originates from a human donor in good health (CMV status not recorded). Some clones in this sample may be carry-over from other donors' samples. The chain couples TRBV24-1 to TRBJ2-1; no D segment can be confidently identified. The bases are TGTGCCACCAATGGGCCAGGCAATGAGCAGTTCTTC. Its protein reads: CATNGPGNEQFF.